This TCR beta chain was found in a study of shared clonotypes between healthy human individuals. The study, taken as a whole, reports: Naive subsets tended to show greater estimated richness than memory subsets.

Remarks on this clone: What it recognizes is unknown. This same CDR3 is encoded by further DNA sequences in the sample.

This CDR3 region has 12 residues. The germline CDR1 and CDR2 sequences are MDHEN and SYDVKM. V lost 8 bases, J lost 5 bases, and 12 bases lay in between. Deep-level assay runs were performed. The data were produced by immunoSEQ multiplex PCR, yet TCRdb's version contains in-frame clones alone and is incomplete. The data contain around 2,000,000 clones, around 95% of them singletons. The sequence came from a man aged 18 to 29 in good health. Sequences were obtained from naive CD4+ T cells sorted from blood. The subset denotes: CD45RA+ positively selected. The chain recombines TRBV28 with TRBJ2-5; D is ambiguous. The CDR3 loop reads CASSLVGETQYF. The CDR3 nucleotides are TGTGCCAGCTCCCTTGTGGGGGAGACCCAGTACTTC.